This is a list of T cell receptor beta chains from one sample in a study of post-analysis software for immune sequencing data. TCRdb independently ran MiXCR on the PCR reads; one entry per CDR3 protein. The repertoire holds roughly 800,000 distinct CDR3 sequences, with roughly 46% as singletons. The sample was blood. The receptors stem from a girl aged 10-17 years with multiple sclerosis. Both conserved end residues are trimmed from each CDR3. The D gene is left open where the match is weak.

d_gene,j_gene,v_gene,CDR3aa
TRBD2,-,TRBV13,ASSKRDGETQY
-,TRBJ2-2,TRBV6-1,ASSEGPNTGELF
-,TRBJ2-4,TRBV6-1,ASSAIGLAKNIQY
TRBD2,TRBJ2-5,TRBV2,ASSEGVAGIQETQY
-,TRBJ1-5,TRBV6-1,ASSGGGDQPQH
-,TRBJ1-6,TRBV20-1,SARSPPVAYNSPLH
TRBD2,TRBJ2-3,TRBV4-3,ASSLSSGSDTQY
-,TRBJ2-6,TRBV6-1,TSNSFGTLNRRQSSGANVLT
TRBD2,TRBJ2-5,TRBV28,ASITSGRAGETQY
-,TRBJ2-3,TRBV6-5,ASSYASVPDTQY
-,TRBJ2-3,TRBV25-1,ASSEGEVSTDTQY
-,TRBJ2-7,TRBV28,ASSRDTGFLISEQY
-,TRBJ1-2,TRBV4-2,ASSRDLATALYGYT
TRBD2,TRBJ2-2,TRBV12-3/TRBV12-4,ASSLGRFGGLAYTGELF
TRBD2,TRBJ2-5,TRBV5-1,ASSLVTSNQETQY
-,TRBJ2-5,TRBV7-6,ASSSSGLETQY
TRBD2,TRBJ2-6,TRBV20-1,SARGGGRSSGANVLT
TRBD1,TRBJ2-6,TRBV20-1,SAGDRAFGANVLT
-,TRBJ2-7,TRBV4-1,ASSQGIDEQY
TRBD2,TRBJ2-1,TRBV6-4,ASRRLAGEYNKQF
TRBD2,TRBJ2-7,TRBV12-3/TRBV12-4,ASSASGLAGVPFGYEQY
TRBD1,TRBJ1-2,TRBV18,ASSSTGENYGYT
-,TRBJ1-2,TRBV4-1,ASSQEGINYGYT
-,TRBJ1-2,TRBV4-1,ASSPSDVAAANYGYT
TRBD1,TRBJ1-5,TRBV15,ATSQNRGLSNQPQH
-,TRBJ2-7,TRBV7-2,VSSLPTSYEQY
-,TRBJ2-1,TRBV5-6,ASSLISWREYLDNEQF
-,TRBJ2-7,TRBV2,ASSDRVGYEQY